The clone carrying this T cell receptor (beta chain) was seen a handful of times. Antigen unknown. These data originate in a study of post-analysis software for immune sequencing data. Germline CDR1 PRHDT, CDR2 FYEKMQ (reference sequence). With 1 base removed from V and 0 bases from J, the gap between germline ends came to 7 bases. The CDR3 consists of 15 residues. Study findings and constraints: In patients, TRBV5-6, TRBV5-1 and TRBV20-1 belonged to roughly five TRBV segments found more frequently than in controls.

The authors incorporated unique molecular identifiers into the TCR beta cDNA libraries. Input amounts of 1 to 10 million T cells were used. These gave about 500,000 cDNA molecules, so each molecule approximated one T cell. TCRdb reprocessed the PCR reads with MiXCR, giving one entry per CDR3 protein. This sample has under 200,000 distinct CDR3 sequences, with around 30% found just once. V is TRBV13 and J is TRBJ2-4, with D uncertain. Sequencing was performed on blood. The sequence came from a girl between 2 and 17 years old with multiple sclerosis. The CDR3: CASSLAPRAKNIQYF. CDR3 sequence (DNA): TGTGCCAGCAGCTTAGCCCCAAGAGCCAAAAACATTCAGTACTTC.